This entry concerns a single T cell receptor (beta chain). The data stem from a study of control samples from healthy donors and cancer patients. The CDR3 extends over 15 amino acids. From germline, CDR1 is SGHKS and CDR2 YYEKEE (reference sequence). The ends lost 3 bases at V and 0 bases at J; junction bases unmatched: 3. Libraries were prepared by immunoSEQ multiplex PCR; TCRdb keeps only in-frame clonotypes and omits some of them. The sample lists approximately 130,000 clones; roughly 89% were seen once. V and J are TRBV5-5 and TRBJ1-5; TRBD1 aligns across 7 bases. Sequencing was carried out using blood. The receptor was isolated from a man between 25 and 39 years old in good health. The CDR3 reads CASSWGQNSNQPQHF. The CDR3 DNA is TGTGCCAGCAGCTGGGGACAGAATAGCAATCAGCCCCAGCATTTT.